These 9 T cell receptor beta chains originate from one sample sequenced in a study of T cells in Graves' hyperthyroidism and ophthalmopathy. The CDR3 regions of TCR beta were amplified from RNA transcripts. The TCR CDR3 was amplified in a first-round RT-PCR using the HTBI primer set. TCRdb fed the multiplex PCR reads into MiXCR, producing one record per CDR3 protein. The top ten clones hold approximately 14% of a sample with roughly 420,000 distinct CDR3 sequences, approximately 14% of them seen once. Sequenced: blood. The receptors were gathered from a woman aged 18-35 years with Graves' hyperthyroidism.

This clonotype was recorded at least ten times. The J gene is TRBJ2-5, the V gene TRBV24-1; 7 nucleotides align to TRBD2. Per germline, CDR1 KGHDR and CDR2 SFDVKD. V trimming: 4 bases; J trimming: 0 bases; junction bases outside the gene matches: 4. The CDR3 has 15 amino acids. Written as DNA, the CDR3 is TGTGCCACCAGTGAGAAGCGGGGTAACCAAGAGACCCAGTACTTC. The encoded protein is CATSEKRGNQETQYF.

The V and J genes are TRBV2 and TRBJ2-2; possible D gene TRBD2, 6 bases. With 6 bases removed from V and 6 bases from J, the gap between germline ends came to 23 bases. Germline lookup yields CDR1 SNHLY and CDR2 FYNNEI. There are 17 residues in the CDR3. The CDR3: CASRSDGGIRSAGELFF. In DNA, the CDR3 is TGTGCCAGCAGGTCCGACGGCGGGATAAGGAGCGCCGGGGAGCTGTTTTTT.

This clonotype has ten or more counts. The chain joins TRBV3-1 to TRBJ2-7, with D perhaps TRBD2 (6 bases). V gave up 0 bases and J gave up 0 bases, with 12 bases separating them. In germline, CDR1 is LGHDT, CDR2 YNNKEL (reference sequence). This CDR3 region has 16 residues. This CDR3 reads CASSQDRRDRSYEQYF. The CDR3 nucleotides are TGTGCCAGCAGCCAAGATCGGAGGGACCGCTCCTACGAGCAGTACTTC.

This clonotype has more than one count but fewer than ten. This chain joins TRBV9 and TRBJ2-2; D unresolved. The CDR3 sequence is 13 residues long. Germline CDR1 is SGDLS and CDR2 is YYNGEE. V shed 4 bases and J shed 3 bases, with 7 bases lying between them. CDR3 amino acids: CASSLDYTGELFF. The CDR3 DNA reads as TGTGCCAGCAGCCTGGATTACACCGGGGAGCTGTTTTTT.

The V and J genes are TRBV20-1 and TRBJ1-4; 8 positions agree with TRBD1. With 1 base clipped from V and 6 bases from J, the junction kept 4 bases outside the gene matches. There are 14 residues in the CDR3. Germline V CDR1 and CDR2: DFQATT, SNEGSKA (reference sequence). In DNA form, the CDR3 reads TGCAGTGCTAGAGCTCCAGGGGGCGATGAAAAACTGTTTTTT. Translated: CSARAPGGDEKLFF.

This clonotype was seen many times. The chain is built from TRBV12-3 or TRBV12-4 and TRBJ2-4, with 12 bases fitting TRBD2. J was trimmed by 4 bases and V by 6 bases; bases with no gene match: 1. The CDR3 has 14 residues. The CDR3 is CASSLAGGKNIQYF. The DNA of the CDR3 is TGTGCCAGCAGCCTAGCGGGGGGGAAAAACATTCAGTACTTC.

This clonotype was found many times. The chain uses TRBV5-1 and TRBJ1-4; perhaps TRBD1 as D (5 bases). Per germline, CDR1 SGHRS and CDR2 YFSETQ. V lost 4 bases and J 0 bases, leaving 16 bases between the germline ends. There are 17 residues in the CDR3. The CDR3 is CASSEGQGFTTNEKLFF. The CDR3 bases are TGCGCCAGCAGCGAAGGTCAGGGATTTACAACTAATGAAAAACTGTTTTTT.

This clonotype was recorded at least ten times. In DNA, the CDR3 is TGTGCCAGCAGTGACTTGACCACTGAAGCTTTCTTT. Encoded protein: CASSDLTTEAFF. The chain uses TRBV25-1 and TRBJ1-1; D is unclear. CDR3 size: 12 residues. Trimming shortened V by 3 bases and J by 4 bases, and 6 bases separated the two germline ends. The germline V gene encodes CDR1 MGHDK and CDR2 SYGVNS.

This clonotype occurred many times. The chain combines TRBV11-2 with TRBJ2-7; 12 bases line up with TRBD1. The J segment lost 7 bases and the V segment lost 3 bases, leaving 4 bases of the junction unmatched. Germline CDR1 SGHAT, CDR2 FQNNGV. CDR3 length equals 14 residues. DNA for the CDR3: TGTGCCAGCAGCTTGGGACAGGGGGCTGAAGAGCAGTACTTC. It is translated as CASSLGQGAEEQYF. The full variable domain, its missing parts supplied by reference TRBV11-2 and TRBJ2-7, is EAGVAQSPRYKIIEKRQSVAFWCNPISGHATLYWYQQILGQGPKLLIQFQNNGVVDDSQLPKDRFSAERLKGVDSTLKIQPAKLEDSAVYLCASSLGQGAEEQYFGPGTRLTVT.